This T cell receptor beta chain was retrieved from a study of shared clonotypes between healthy human individuals. Whole-study results and caveats: Clonotype sharing across several donors was observed for roughly 5% of naive CD4 clonotypes. Clonotype sharing levels among donors were expected to vary with sequencing depth.

Trimming pared 5 bases from V and 3 bases from J, leaving 17 bases between. The CDR3 covers 15 residues. Germline V lookup: CDR1 MNHEY, CDR2 SMNVEV (reference sequence). Assay used: immunoSEQ multiplex PCR; TCRdb lists only in-frame clones, some missing. Found here are 2 million to 3 million clones, more than 80% of them singletons; the top ten hold roughly 0.14%. Notes on this clone: Its antigen is as yet unknown.

The chain carries TRBV27 and TRBJ2-7, with D possibly being TRBD1 or TRBD2 (5 bases each). The TCR originated in a man between 18 and 29 years old in good health. Sequencing used naive CD4+ T cells sorted from blood. The subset was: CD45RA+ positively selected. CDR3: CASSPTGPSYYEQYF. The CDR3 bases are TGTGCCAGCAGTCCCACGGGGCCCTCGTACTACGAGCAGTACTTC.